Each of the 5 T cell receptor beta chains below was sequenced from the same sample in a study of T cells in Graves' hyperthyroidism and ophthalmopathy. Amplification of TCR beta CDR3 regions used RNA as the template. TCR CDR3 underwent first-round RT-PCR with the HTBI primer set. TCRdb reanalysed the multiplex PCR reads using MiXCR and keeps one entry per CDR3 protein. Counted here are more than 300,000 distinct CDR3 sequences, less than 20% occurring once; the ten biggest clones make up 40% to 45%. What was sequenced was blood. These receptors were collected from a young man with Graves' ophthalmopathy.

On this clonotype itself: Given a much more abundant clone one base away, this may be a read error. The V call is TRBV2, the J call TRBJ2-7, with D tentatively TRBD2 (5 bases). Trimming removed 6 bases at V and 2 bases at J, with 11 bases between. The CDR3 has 13 amino acids. The germline V gene has CDR1 SNHLY and CDR2 FYNNEI. CDR3: CASREAATYEQYF. Here the CDR3 DNA reads TGTGCCAGCAGGGAGGCTGCCACCTACGAGCAGTACTTC. Full variable domain (missing parts from reference TRBV2 and TRBJ2-7): EPEVTQTPSHQVTQMGQEVILRCVPISNHLYFYWYRQILGQKVEFLVSFYNNEISEKSEIFDDQFSVERPDGSNFTLKIRSTKLEDSAMYFCASREAATYEQYFGPGTRLTVT.

This clonotype was counted a few times. The rearrangement uses TRBV20-1 and TRBJ1-6; no clear D. The germline CDR1 and CDR2 sequences are DFQATT and SNEGSKA (reference sequence). There are 13 residues in the CDR3. V dropped 5 bases and J dropped 10 bases, with 15 bases sitting between them. The CDR3 DNA reads TGCAGTGCTGCCGCTGAAGGGAGCTCACCCCTCCACTTT. Translated, it gives CSAAAEGSSPLHF.

The chain is built from TRBV18 and TRBJ2-5; TRBD1 matches at 10 bases. Germline V gene lookup returns CDR1 KGHSH and CDR2 LQKENI. The CDR3 is made up of 16 amino acids. The junction had 3 bases not matched to a gene; V was cut back by 2 bases and J by 0 bases. CDR3 loop: CASSPGTGANQETQYF. Here the CDR3 DNA reads TGTGCCAGCTCACCAGGGACAGGGGCCAACCAAGAGACCCAGTACTTC.

This clonotype was counted many times. This chain uses TRBV20-1 with TRBJ1-2; the D is unclear. Germline CDR1 is DFQATT and CDR2 is SNEGSKA (reference sequence). V was shortened by 0 bases and J by 4 bases, with 12 bases between the two germline ends. The CDR3 runs 14 residues. In DNA, the CDR3 is TGCAGTGCTAGAGATTTAGGGTATAGCTATGGCTACACCTTC. This encodes CSARDLGYSYGYTF.

This clonotype was counted a few times. The rearrangement joins TRBV20-1 to TRBJ2-7; no clear D. V shed 8 bases and J shed 4 bases, with 18 bases lying between them. The CDR3 spans 13 residues. Germline CDR1 DFQATT, CDR2 SNEGSKA (reference sequence). The CDR3 spells CSPGPQAEYEQYF. The CDR3 DNA follows: TGCAGTCCAGGCCCCCAGGCAGAGTACGAGCAGTACTTC.